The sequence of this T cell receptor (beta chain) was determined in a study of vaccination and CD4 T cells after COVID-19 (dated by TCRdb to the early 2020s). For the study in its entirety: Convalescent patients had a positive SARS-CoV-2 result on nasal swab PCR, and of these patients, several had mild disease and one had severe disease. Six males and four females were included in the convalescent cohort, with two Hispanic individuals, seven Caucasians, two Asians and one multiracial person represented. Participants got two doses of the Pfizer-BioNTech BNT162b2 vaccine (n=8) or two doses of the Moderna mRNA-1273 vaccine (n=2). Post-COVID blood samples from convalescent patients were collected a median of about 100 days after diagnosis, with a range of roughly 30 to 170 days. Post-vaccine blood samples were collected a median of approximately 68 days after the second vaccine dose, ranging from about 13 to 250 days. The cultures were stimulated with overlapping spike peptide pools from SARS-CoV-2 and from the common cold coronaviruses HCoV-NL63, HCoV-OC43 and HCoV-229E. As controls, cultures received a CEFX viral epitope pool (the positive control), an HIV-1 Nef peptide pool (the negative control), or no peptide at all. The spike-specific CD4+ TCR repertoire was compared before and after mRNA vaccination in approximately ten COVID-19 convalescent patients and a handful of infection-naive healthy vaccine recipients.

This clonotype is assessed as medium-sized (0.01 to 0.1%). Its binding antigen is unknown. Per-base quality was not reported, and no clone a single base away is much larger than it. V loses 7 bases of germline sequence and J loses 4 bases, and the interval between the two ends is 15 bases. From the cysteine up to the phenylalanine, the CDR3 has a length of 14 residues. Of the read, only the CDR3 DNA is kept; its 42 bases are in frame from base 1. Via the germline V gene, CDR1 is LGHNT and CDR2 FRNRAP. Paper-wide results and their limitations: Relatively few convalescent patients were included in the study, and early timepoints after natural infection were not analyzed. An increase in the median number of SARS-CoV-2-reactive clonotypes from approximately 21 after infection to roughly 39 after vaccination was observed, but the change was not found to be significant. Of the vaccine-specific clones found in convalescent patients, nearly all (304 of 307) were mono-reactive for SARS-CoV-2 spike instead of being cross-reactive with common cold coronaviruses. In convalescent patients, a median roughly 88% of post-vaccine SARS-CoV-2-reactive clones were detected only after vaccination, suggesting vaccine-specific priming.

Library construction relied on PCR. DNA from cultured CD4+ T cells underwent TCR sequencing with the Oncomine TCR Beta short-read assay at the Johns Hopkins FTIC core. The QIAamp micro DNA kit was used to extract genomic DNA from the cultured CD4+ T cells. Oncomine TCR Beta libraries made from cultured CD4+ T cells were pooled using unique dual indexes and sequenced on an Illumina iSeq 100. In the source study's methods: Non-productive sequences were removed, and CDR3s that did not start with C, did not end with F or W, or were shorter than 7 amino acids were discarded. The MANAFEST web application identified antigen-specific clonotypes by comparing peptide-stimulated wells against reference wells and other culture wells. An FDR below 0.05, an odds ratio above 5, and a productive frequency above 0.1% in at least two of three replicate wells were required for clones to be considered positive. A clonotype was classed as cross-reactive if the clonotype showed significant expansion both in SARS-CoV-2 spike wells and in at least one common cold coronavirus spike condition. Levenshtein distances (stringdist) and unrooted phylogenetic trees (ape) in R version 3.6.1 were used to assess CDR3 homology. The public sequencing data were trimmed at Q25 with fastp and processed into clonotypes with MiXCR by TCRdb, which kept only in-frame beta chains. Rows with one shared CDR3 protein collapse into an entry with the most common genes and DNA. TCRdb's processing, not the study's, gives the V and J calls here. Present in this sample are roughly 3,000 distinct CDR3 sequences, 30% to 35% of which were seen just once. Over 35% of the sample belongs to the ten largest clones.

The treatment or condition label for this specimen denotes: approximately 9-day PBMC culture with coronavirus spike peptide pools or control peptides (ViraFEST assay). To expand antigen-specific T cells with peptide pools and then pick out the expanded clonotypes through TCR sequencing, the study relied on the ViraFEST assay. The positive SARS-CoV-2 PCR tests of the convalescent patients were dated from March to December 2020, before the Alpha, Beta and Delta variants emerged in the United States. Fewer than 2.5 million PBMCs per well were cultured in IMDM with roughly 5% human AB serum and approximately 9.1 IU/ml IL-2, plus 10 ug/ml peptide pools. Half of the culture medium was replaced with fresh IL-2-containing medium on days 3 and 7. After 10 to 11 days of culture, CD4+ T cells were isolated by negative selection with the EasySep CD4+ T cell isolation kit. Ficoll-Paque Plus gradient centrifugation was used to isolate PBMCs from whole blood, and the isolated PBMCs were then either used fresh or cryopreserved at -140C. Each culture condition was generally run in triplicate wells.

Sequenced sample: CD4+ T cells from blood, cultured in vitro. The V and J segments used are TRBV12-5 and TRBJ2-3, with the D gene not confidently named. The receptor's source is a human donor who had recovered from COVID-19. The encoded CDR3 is CASVGMDGADTQYF. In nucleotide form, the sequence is TGTGCTAGTGTTGGGATGGACGGCGCAGATACGCAGTATTTT.